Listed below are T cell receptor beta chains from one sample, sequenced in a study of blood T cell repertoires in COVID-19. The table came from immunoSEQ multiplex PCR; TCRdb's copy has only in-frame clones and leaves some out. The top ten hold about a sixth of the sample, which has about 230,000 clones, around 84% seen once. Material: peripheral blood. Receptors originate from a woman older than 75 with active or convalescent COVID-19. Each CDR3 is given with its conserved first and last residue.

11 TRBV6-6 CASSTVHEQFF
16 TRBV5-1 CASSLAGTGGRTEAFF
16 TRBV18 CASSPLQGAWSGELFF
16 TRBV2 CASSGTGRLGGNTIYF
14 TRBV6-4 CASSGEGQGGEQFF
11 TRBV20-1 CSPSQGKGAFF
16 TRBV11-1 CASSSTEGLSSYEQYF
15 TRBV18 CASSPGAGEKNTQYF
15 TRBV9 CASSVAGGLEETQYF
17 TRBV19 CASGPGQGDRSNQPQHF
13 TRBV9 CARTGGRQETQYF
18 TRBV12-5 CASVSSGTMFANTGELFF
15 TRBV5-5 CASSLAGVSTDTQYF
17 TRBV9 CASSVVESRSGNSPLHF
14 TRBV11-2 CASSPLRALDTQYF
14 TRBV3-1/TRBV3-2 CASSPGTGLEKLFF
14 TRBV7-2 CASGGTGGLGEQYF
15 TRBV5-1 CASQLILAGDSEQFF
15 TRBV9 CASSSSPGGRGTQYF
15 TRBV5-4 CASSLVAGGLYEQYF
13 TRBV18 CASSLDSSYGYTF
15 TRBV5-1 CASSPGDATNEKLFF
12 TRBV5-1 CASSGGNTEAFF
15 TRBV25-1 CASSGHTPNTGELFF
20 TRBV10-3 CAISESHRLAGASGYNEQFF
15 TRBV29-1 CSVVLTGGSTDTQYF
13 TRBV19 CASSIIGESGYTF
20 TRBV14 CASSQDLGFRQDTFPDTQYF
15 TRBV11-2 CASSLGGTGVETQYF
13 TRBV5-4 CASSPGQGNEQFF
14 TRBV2 CASSEFGKSYGYTF
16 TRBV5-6 CASSAQGEGLYTEAFF
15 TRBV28 CASSLGGRSGETQYF
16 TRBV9 CASSVVETGRFTEAFF
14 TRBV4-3 CASSQAQGTYGYTF
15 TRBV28 CASSPPTGSNEKLFF
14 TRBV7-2 CASSEPYSNQPQHF
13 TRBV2 CASNLRVDSEAFF
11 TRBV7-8 CASSAYDEQFF
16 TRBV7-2 CASSLRGTGGTGELFF
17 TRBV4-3 CASSQASLAGSSDTQYF
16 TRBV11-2 CASTSNLGTHYNEQFF
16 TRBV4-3 CASSWAGGMVTDTQYF
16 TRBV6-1 CASSAPGTGADTEAFF
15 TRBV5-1 CASSTLPGQEYGYTF
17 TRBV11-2 CASSSLRTAKTTHEQYF
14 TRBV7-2 CASSLSASSYEQYF
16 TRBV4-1 CASSLGTGVMNEKLFF
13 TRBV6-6 CASMTGSNQPQHF
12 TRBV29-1 CSVGQGATEAFF
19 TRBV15 CATSRDVSSGVSGANVLTF
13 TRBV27 CASSRSPSETQYF